This T cell receptor (beta chain) was sequenced during a study of shared clonotypes between healthy human individuals. As defined, naive CD8 cells were CD45RO-negative and positively selected for CCR7, with terminally differentiated effector memory CD45RA+ cells excluded. Study conclusions and caveats: A small donor pool kept down the genetic and exposure-history diversity that was represented. Estimated clonotype richness was generally higher in naive than memory subsets.

The CDR3 runs 12 residues. CDR1 and CDR2 from the germline V gene are SGHAT and FQNNGV. Trimming cost V 5 bases and J 6 bases, with 11 bases left between them. Comment on this clone: What it binds is not known.

The authors split each subset's genomic DNA evenly across several immunoSEQ plates. Sequencing was performed with immunoSEQ multiplex PCR; in TCRdb, only in-frame clones are kept and a portion is missing. This sample has fewer than 700,000 clones; 90% to 95% occur once, and the top ten carry about 0.11%. The sequenced sample consisted of naive CD8+ T cells sorted from blood. The sequence was collected from a young woman in good health. The chain couples TRBV11-2 to TRBJ2-7; a possible D gene is TRBD2 (5 bases). The CDR3 sequence: CASSRNGVEQYF. The CDR3 DNA sequence: TGTGCCAGCAGCCGGAACGGGGTCGAGCAGTACTTC.